In this sample, the clone carrying this T cell receptor (beta chain) turned up many times. No antigen is known for it. These data belong to a study of identical twins. Overall study findings and caveats: Twins shared out-of-frame alpha sequences with excess low generation probability. Beta out-of-frame twin sharing showed a weaker excess. Diverse VJ usage suggested most zero-insertion clonotypes were not invariant T cells.

TCRdb reprocessed the 5' RACE reads with MiXCR, giving one entry per CDR3 protein. The data show hundreds of thousands of distinct CDR3 sequences, approximately 6.1% seen once. The V gene lost 6 bases and the J gene lost 1 base, with 21 bases spanning the gap. CDR3 length: 17 amino acids. CDR1 and CDR2 (germline): MNHEY, SVGAGI. The sample comprised naive T cells sorted from blood. The receptor's source is a man aged 18 to 30 in good health. V usage is TRBV6-5 and J usage is TRBJ1-2; the D gene is possibly TRBD1 (5 bases). The CDR3 here is CASSYSFGGGINYGYTF. The DNA of the CDR3 is TGTGCCAGCAGCTATTCCTTCGGGGGAGGAATTAACTATGGCTACACCTTC.